This TCR beta chain was found in a study of blood T cell repertoires in COVID-19. The wider study: Acute and convalescent COVID-19 samples came from the United States, Italy and Spain.

V was shortened by 3 bases and J by 2 bases, with 13 bases between the two germline ends. Germline values: CDR1 LGHDT, CDR2 YNNKEL (reference sequence). This CDR3 comprises 15 residues. Produced via immunoSEQ multiplex PCR; TCRdb's table is partial and in-frame only. This sample carries 90,000 to 120,000 clones, around 80% of them seen once, and the ten largest clones take 4.3%. The sequence was collected from a man aged 65 to 85 with acute or convalescent COVID-19. The chain is built from TRBV3-1 (or the pseudogene TRBV3-2) and TRBJ2-5; D might be TRBD1 (6 bases). The specimen was peripheral blood. The CDR3 bases are TGTGCCAGCAGCCAGAATCAGGGGCCTCAAGAGACCCAGTACTTC. Its translation: CASSQNQGPQETQYF.